This TCR beta chain was documented in a study of T cell repertoires in cytomegalovirus infection. The overall study: HLA-B-restricted CMV epitopes that are well studied, plus recently identified HLA-C-restricted ones, were used by the study.

In the case of this clonotype: The antigen is undetermined.

TCRdb fed the reads into MiXCR, producing one record per CDR3 protein. The profile covers fewer than 1,000,000 distinct CDR3 sequences, with about 33% appearing a single time and roughly an eighth taken by the ten largest. V was clipped by 0 bases and J by 6 bases, with 12 bases between them. The CDR3 contains 14 residues. From germline, CDR1 is SGHVS and CDR2 FNYEAQ. The sequenced sample was cultured CD8+ T cells from PBMCs, obtained from culture after CMV antigen stimulation. The chain recombines TRBV7-6 with TRBJ2-7; tentative D call: TRBD2 (6 bases). This receptor was obtained from a human donor in good health (CMV status not recorded). Some clones in this sample may be carry-over from other donors' samples. This chain's CDR3 is CASSLALPEGEQYF. The CDR3 DNA reads TGTGCCAGCAGCTTAGCCCTCCCGGAGGGCGAGCAGTACTTC.